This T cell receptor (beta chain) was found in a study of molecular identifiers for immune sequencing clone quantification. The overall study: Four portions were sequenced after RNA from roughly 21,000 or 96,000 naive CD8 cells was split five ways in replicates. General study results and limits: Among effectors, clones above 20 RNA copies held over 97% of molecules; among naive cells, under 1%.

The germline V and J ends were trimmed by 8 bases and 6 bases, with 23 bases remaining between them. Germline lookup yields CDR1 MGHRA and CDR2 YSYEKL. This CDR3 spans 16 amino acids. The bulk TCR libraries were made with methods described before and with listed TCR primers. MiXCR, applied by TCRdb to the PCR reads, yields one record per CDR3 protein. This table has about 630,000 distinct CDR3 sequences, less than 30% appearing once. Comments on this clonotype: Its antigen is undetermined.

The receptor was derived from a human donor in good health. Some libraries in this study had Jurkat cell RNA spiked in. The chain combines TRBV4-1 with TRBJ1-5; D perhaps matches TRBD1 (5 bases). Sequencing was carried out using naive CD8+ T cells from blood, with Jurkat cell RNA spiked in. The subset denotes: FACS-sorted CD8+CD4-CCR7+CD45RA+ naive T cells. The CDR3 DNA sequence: TGCGCCAGCCGCCCCCGGGGGGGGGAGCTCACTCAGCCCCAGCATTTT. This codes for CASRPRGGELTQPQHF.